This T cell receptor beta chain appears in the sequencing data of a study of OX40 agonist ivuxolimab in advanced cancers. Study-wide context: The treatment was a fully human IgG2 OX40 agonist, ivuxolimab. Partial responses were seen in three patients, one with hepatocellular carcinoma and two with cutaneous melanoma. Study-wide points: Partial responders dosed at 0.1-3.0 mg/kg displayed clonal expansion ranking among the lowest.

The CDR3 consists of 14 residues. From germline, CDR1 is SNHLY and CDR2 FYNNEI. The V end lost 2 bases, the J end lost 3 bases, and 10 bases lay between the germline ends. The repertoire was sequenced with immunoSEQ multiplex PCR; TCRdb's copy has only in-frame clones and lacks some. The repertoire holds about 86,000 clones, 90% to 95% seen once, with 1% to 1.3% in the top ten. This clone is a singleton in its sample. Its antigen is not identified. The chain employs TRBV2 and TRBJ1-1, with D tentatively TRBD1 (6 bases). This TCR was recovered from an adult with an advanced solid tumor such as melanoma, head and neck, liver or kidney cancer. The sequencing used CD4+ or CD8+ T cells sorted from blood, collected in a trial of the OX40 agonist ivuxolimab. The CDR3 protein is CASSERGRDTEAFF. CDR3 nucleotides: TGTGCCAGCAGTGAACGGGGGCGGGACACTGAAGCTTTCTTT.